A selection of T cell receptor beta chains follows, all from one sample in a study of Graves' ophthalmopathy and Graves' hyperthyroidism. Using its own MiXCR run on the multiplex PCR reads, TCRdb lists one record per CDR3 protein. The data show 500,000 to 700,000 distinct CDR3 sequences, 22% seen once. Sequenced sample: peripheral blood. The receptors stem from a woman under 30 with stable Graves' hyperthyroidism. Some clones in this sample may be carry-over from other donors' samples. Both conserved end residues are part of each CDR3. A D gene is named only where the DNA matches it firmly. Only part of the rows carry a size: once, few, many, or a class if the clone is expanded.

13 | TRBD1 | few | TRBJ2-7 | TRBV11-2 | CASSTGTDYEQYF | TGTGCCAGCAGCACCGGGACAGATTACGAGCAGTACTTC
14 | TRBD1 | many | TRBJ2-7 | TRBV9 | CASGLGTGDYEQYF | TGTGCCAGCGGACTCGGGACAGGGGACTACGAGCAGTACTTC
14 | TRBD1 | few | TRBJ1-6 | TRBV2 | CARAGGTRNSPLHF | TGTGCCAGAGCAGGGGGGACCCGGAATTCACCCCTCCACTTT
14 | . | many | TRBJ1-5 | TRBV29-1 | CSALVGGSNQPQHF | TGCAGCGCCTTGGTGGGGGGTAGCAATCAGCCCCAGCATTTT
15 | TRBD1 | many | TRBJ1-6 | TRBV7-6 | CASSLSTGEDSPLHF | TGTGCCAGCAGCTTATCTACAGGGGAGGATTCACCCCTCCACTTT
18 | TRBD2 | . | TRBJ2-2 | TRBV4-2 | CASSHYGTSGGVTGELFF | TGTGCCAGCAGCCACTACGGGACTAGCGGGGGGGTCACCGGGGAGCTGTTTTTT
14 | . | many | TRBJ2-7 | TRBV2 | CASSGGLGTYEQYF | TGTGCCAGCAGTGGCGGACTGGGAACCTACGAGCAGTACTTC
19 | . | many | TRBJ1-5 | TRBV6-2/TRBV6-3 | CASSTFQWSAGTVNQPQHF | TGTGCCAGCAGTACTTTTCAGTGGTCGGCCGGGACGGTCAATCAGCCCCAGCATTTT
16 | . | few | TRBJ1-2 | TRBV30 | CAWMPLRAGHNYGYTF | TGTGCCTGGATGCCCCTCAGAGCGGGACACAACTATGGCTACACCTTC
15 | . | few | TRBJ1-5 | TRBV28 | CASSQDNYSNQPQHF | TGTGCCAGCAGTCAGGACAACTATAGCAATCAGCCCCAGCATTTT
18 | TRBD2 | many | TRBJ2-2 | TRBV12-3/TRBV12-4 | CASSGGLAGGLNTGELFF | TGTGCCAGCAGTGGGGGCCTAGCGGGGGGCCTGAACACCGGGGAGCTGTTTTTT
11 | . | many | TRBJ2-7 | TRBV7-2 | CASSLMGEQYF | TGTGCCAGCAGCTTAATGGGCGAGCAGTACTTC
11 | . | . | TRBJ2-7 | TRBV10-3 | CAISTGYEQYF | TGTGCCATCAGTACGGGTTACGAGCAGTACTTC
13 | . | many | TRBJ1-1 | TRBV18 | CASSPQGRSEAFF | TGTGCCAGCTCACCTCAGGGTCGCTCTGAAGCTTTCTTT
11 | . | many | TRBJ1-2 | TRBV30 | CAWSYGYGYTF | TGTGCCTGGAGTTACGGATATGGCTACACCTTC
14 | . | few | TRBJ1-2 | TRBV12-3/TRBV12-4 | CASSFWGGGNGYTF | TGTGCCAGCAGTTTTTGGGGCGGGGGCAATGGCTACACCTTC
13 | . | many | TRBJ1-5 | TRBV6-1 | CASRWGVGQPQHF | TGTGCCAGCCGGTGGGGCGTTGGTCAGCCCCAGCATTTT
15 | . | many | TRBJ2-5 | TRBV7-3 | CASSLYSSYQETQYF | TGTGCCAGCAGCCTCTACTCATCGTACCAAGAGACCCAGTACTTC
16 | TRBD1 | . | TRBJ1-1 | TRBV30 | CAWSEGRGHLNTEAFF | TGTGCCTGGAGTGAGGGCAGGGGGCATTTGAACACTGAAGCTTTCTTT
13 | TRBD1 | many | TRBJ1-1 | TRBV6-1 | CASSGEGAKAAFF | TGTGCCAGCAGTGGGGAGGGGGCTAAGGCAGCTTTCTTT
15 | TRBD2 | many | TRBJ2-2 | TRBV28 | CASSLYGRATGELFF | TGTGCCAGCAGTTTATACGGGAGGGCCACCGGGGAGCTGTTTTTT
12 | . | many | TRBJ2-7 | TRBV20-1 | CSVTGRIYEQYF | TGCAGTGTAACGGGTAGGATCTACGAGCAGTACTTC
16 | TRBD2 | few | TRBJ2-2 | TRBV6-5 | CASSYTSGVDTGELFF | TGTGCCAGCAGTTATACTAGCGGGGTAGACACCGGGGAGCTGTTTTTT
17 | . | many | TRBJ1-1 | TRBV10-3 | CAISDPNRTRGNTEAFF | TGTGCCATCAGTGATCCTAACCGTACCCGGGGGAACACTGAAGCTTTCTTT
13 | . | many | TRBJ2-5 | TRBV5-1 | CASSPPRGETQYF | TGCGCCAGCAGCCCTCCCAGGGGCGAGACCCAGTACTTC
16 | . | few | TRBJ1-3 | TRBV5-1 | CASSPEGIWTGNTIYF | TGCGCCAGCAGCCCAGAGGGAATATGGACTGGAAACACCATATATTTT
15 | . | many | TRBJ1-1 | TRBV5-1 | CASSHTLTRNTEAFF | TGCGCCAGCAGCCATACCTTGACCCGAAACACTGAAGCTTTCTTT
13 | . | . | TRBJ1-2 | TRBV6-5 | CASSLTRVSGYTF | TGTGCCAGCAGTTTGACACGGGTTAGCGGCTACACCTTC
16 | TRBD2 | . | TRBJ2-5 | TRBV7-2 | CASSLVGAGLQETQYF | TGTGCCAGCAGCTTGGTAGGAGCGGGGTTGCAAGAGACCCAGTACTTC
15 | . | . | TRBJ1-1 | TRBV20-1 | CSARSAGTVYTEAFF | TGCAGTGCTAGATCCGCCGGGACGGTCTACACTGAAGCTTTCTTT
14 | . | many | TRBJ1-2 | TRBV11-2 | CASSPMDGAYGYTF | TGTGCCAGCAGCCCGATGGACGGGGCTTATGGCTACACCTTC
14 | TRBD1 | many | TRBJ1-5 | TRBV2 | CASGGTGEFQPQHF | TGTGCCAGCGGAGGGACAGGGGAGTTTCAGCCCCAGCATTTT
14 | . | many | TRBJ1-1 | TRBV7-8 | CASSLSTMNTEAFF | TGTGCCAGCAGCTTAAGTACGATGAACACTGAAGCTTTCTTT
16 | . | many | TRBJ1-1 | TRBV12-3/TRBV12-4 | CASTQESNRPNTEAFF | TGTGCCAGCACTCAGGAGTCCAACCGGCCGAACACTGAAGCTTTCTTT
16 | TRBD2 | . | TRBJ2-4 | TRBV3-1 | CASSQVAGGAKNIQYF | TGTGCCAGCAGCCAAGTCGCGGGAGGAGCCAAAAACATTCAGTACTTC
13 | TRBD2 | many | TRBJ2-5 | TRBV24-1 | CATHPGRGETQYF | TGTGCCACCCACCCGGGGAGGGGAGAGACCCAGTACTTC
16 | . | many | TRBJ1-5 | TRBV10-3 | CAISEGARGGYQPQHF | TGTGCCATCAGTGAGGGGGCCAGGGGAGGCTATCAGCCCCAGCATTTT
13 | . | . | TRBJ2-5 | TRBV30 | CAWRDSWRKTQYF | TGTGCCTGGAGGGACAGTTGGAGGAAGACCCAGTACTTC
14 | . | many | TRBJ2-2 | TRBV2 | CASSEAGANGELFF | TGTGCCAGCAGTGAAGCGGGGGCAAACGGGGAGCTGTTTTTT
14 | . | . | TRBJ2-7 | TRBV6-1 | CASGASLPHYEQYF | TGTGCCAGCGGGGCCAGCCTACCGCACTACGAGCAGTACTTC
15 | . | many | TRBJ2-7 | TRBV7-9 | CASSPPGVNSYEQYF | TGTGCCAGCAGCCCCCCGGGCGTTAACTCCTACGAGCAGTACTTC
15 | . | . | TRBJ1-5 | TRBV12-3/TRBV12-4 | CASSFGELGGQPQHF | TGTGCCAGCAGTTTTGGGGAATTGGGAGGACAGCCCCAGCATTTT
13 | TRBD1 | few | TRBJ2-5 | TRBV19 | CASSHRGLETQYF | TGTGCCAGTAGTCACAGGGGGCTGGAGACCCAGTACTTC
14 | . | many | TRBJ2-7 | TRBV5-1 | CASSLDSGVAEQYF | TGCGCCAGCAGCTTGGATTCGGGGGTGGCTGAGCAGTACTTC
13 | . | many | TRBJ1-5 | TRBV6-5 | CASLPGHGQPQHF | TGTGCCTCCCTCCCGGGACACGGTCAGCCCCAGCATTTT
15 | TRBD1 | few | TRBJ1-6 | TRBV7-2 | CASVPGTASNSPLHF | TGTGCCAGCGTCCCTGGGACAGCGTCAAATTCACCCCTCCACTTT
15 | . | many | TRBJ2-6 | TRBV12-3/TRBV12-4 | CASSLLGSGANVLTF | TGTGCCAGCAGTTTATTGGGGTCTGGGGCCAACGTCCTGACTTTC
14 | TRBD1 | many | TRBJ1-1 | TRBV6-2/TRBV6-3 | CASILDRVGTEAFF | TGTGCCAGTATCCTGGACAGGGTTGGCACTGAAGCTTTCTTT